These 6 T cell receptor beta chains share one sample of origin, sequenced in a study of blood T cells in healthy people across ages. Combining a sample-barcoded 5' primer with a J-beta primer mix, a second PCR ran for 7 to 11 cycles. A single record per CDR3 protein comes from TCRdb applying MiXCR to the 5' RACE reads. Altogether over 1,300,000 distinct CDR3 sequences are present, 59% being singletons, with the ten largest covering approximately 7%. The sample taken for sequencing was blood. Every receptor here comes from a man in his late teens or twenties in good health.

In its sample, this clonotype was seen once. The chain joins TRBV4-2 to TRBJ1-4; 12 bases agree with TRBD1. The CDR3 sequence is 16 residues long. Germline V gives CDR1 LGHNA, CDR2 YNFKEQ. With V trimmed by 0 bases and J by 7 bases, 3 bases remained unmatched. CDR3 residues: CASSQEPGQGAEKLFF. In DNA form, the CDR3 reads TGTGCCAGCAGCCAAGAACCGGGACAGGGGGCTGAAAAACTGTTTTTT.

This clonotype has just a few counts. CDR3 sequence reads: CASSPKGLVSGANVLTF. CDR3 DNA: TGTGCCAGCAGCCCGAAAGGACTAGTTTCCGGGGCCAACGTCCTGACTTTC. V gene TRBV7-9 combines with J gene TRBJ2-6, with TRBD2 matching over 7 bases. This CDR3 spans 17 amino acids. J gave up 4 bases and V 5 bases, and 11 bases lay outside the gene matches. Germline assignment: CDR1 SEHNR and CDR2 FQNEAQ (reference sequence).

V usage is TRBV12-3 or TRBV12-4 and J usage is TRBJ2-2; weak D call: TRBD2 (5 bases). This CDR3 is built from 17 residues. V was shortened by 5 bases and J by 0 bases, with 16 bases between the two germline ends. CDR3 sequence (DNA): TGTGCCAGCAGTCCCCCCGTTGGGAGCGCGAACACCGGGGAGCTGTTTTTT. Its protein product is CASSPPVGSANTGELFF.

The chain recombines TRBV7-2 with TRBJ2-1; 7 bases match TRBD2. The CDR3 contains 14 residues. The V gene's germline CDR1 is SGHTA and CDR2 FQGNSA. V shed 7 bases, J shed 7 bases, and the junction held 10 bases outside the gene matches. CDR3 sequence reads: CASTRPGGQNEQFF. In DNA, the CDR3 is TGTGCCAGCACCCGCCCGGGAGGACAAAATGAGCAGTTCTTC.

Only one count was recorded for this clonotype. The chain joins TRBV4-2 to TRBJ2-7; TRBD1 is a possible D gene (6 bases). This CDR3 has 18 amino acids. V lost 6 bases and J 2 bases, leaving 26 bases between the germline ends. From germline, CDR1 is LGHNA and CDR2 YNFKEQ. CDR3: CASRGWAQGPKITYEQYF. The CDR3 DNA reads as TGTGCCAGCAGGGGGTGGGCACAGGGCCCTAAAATTACCTACGAGCAGTACTTC.

This clonotype has just a few counts. V is TRBV4-2 and J is TRBJ2-3; a possible D gene is TRBD2 (5 bases). V shed 0 bases and J shed 10 bases, with 14 bases lying between them. CDR3 length: 14 residues. CDR1 LGHNA and CDR2 YNFKEQ come from the germline V gene. The CDR3 here is CASSQDPDGVPQYF. CDR3 DNA sequence: TGTGCCAGCAGCCAAGATCCTGACGGGGTACCGCAGTATTTT.